The 17 T cell receptor beta chains presented below share a single source sample, sequenced in a study of T cell repertoires in cytomegalovirus infection. MiXCR was run by TCRdb on the reads, yielding one entry per CDR3 protein. This table holds around 740,000 distinct CDR3 sequences, 35% to 45% found once. What was sequenced was PBMCs. These receptors were taken from a human donor in good health (CMV status not recorded). Some clones in this sample may be carry-over from other donors' samples.

Ten or more counts support this clonotype. The chain uses TRBV7-6 and TRBJ1-3; 7 bases line up with TRBD1. The CDR3 is 14 residues long. Germline V gene data show CDR1 as SGHVS and CDR2 as FNYEAQ. J gave up 4 bases and V 6 bases, and 6 bases lay outside the gene matches. For the CDR3, the DNA is TGTGCCAGCAGACCTGGGACAGTAGGAAACACCATATATTTT. Translation: CASRPGTVGNTIYF.

The gene calls are TRBV24-1 and TRBJ2-6; no definite D call. Deletions cut 3 bases from V and 1 base from J, with 9 bases between. The CDR3 covers 16 residues. In germline, CDR1 is KGHDR, CDR2 SFDVKD. The CDR3 nucleotides read TGTGCCACCAGTGATCCTTCCACTTCTGGGGCCAACGTCCTGACTTTC. It is translated as CATSDPSTSGANVLTF.

The V gene is TRBV10-2, the J gene TRBJ1-1, with TRBD1 as a possible D gene (5 bases). V was trimmed by 8 bases and J by 8 bases, leaving 18 bases between them. Germline CDR1 is WSHSY and CDR2 is SAAADI. CDR3 size: 13 residues. The CDR3 loop is CASGPGRTSEAFF. DNA of the CDR3: TGCGCCAGCGGTCCGGGACGTACGTCGGAAGCTTTCTTT.

As to this clonotype: At one boundary the junction diverges from the germline segment, which might be a read error. The J gene is TRBJ2-6, the V gene TRBV28, with a tentative D call TRBD1 (5 bases). This CDR3 spans 15 amino acids. In germline, CDR1 is MDHEN, CDR2 SYDVKM. The CDR3 region is CASSLTGSGANFLTF. The CDR3 DNA is TGTGCCAGCAGTTTGACCGGGTCTGGGGCCAACTTCCTGACTTTC.

For this clonotype: A single base separates this from a much larger clone, so it may be a read error. The CDR3 carries no conserved terminal phenylalanine or tryptophan, so it likely arises from a read error. This chain joins TRBV7-2 and TRBJ1-2; no reliable D call. Trimming removed 0 bases from V and 2 bases from J, with 13 bases in between. The germline V gene has CDR1 SGHTA and CDR2 FQGNSA. There are 16 residues in the CDR3. The CDR3 loop is CASSLARGSSNYGYTL. CDR3 in DNA: TGTGCCAGCAGCTTAGCGCGCGGCAGTTCCAACTATGGCTACACCTTA.

The V and J genes are TRBV28 and TRBJ2-7; TRBD1 or TRBD2 may be the D gene (6 bases each). CDR3 length equals 15 residues. Trimming shortened V by 8 bases and J by 1 base, and 18 bases separated the two germline ends. Germline-derived CDR1 and CDR2 are MDHEN and SYDVKM. CDR3 loop: CASRRGGNPSYEQYF. CDR3 coding DNA: TGTGCCAGCCGACGAGGGGGGAACCCTTCCTACGAGCAGTACTTC.

About this clonotype itself: A single base separates this from a much larger clone, so it may be a read error. This chain uses TRBV12-3 or TRBV12-4 with TRBJ1-1, with D hard to call. The CDR3 sequence is 12 residues long. V lost 6 bases, J lost 4 bases, and 9 bases lay in between. CDR3 residues: CASRLLSTEAFF. CDR3 nucleotides: TGTGCCAGCAGGTTATTAAGCACTGAAGCTTTCTTT.

The V and J genes are TRBV30 and TRBJ2-7; no clear D gene. Looked up from germline, CDR1 is GTSNPN and CDR2 is SVGIG (reference sequence). The CDR3 is 12 residues long. The V and J ends lost 5 bases and 2 bases respectively, with 10 bases between them. The CDR3 protein is CAWSVGTYEQYF. Written as DNA, the CDR3 is TGTGCCTGGTCAGTGGGGACCTACGAGCAGTACTTC.

This clonotype was seen a few times. This chain joins TRBV7-9 and TRBJ2-1; D may be TRBD1 (5 bases). The CDR3 consists of 14 residues. In germline, CDR1 is SEHNR, CDR2 FQNEAQ (reference sequence). V was pared by 8 bases and J by 2 bases, with 13 bases between. CDR3 residues: CASQVWGPYNEQFF. The CDR3 DNA reads as TGTGCCAGCCAGGTCTGGGGCCCCTACAATGAGCAGTTCTTC. The entire variable domain, with the rest obtained from reference TRBV7-9 and TRBJ2-1, is as follows: DTGVSQNPRHKITKRGQNVTFRCDPISEHNRLYWYRQTLGQGPEFLTYFQNEAQLEKSRLLSDRFSAERPKGSFSTLEIQRTEQGDSAMYLCASQVWGPYNEQFFGPGTRLTVL.

DNA for the CDR3: TGTGCCAGCAGTACTAAGGGGGGACTAGCGGGCGACTACGAGCAGTACTTC. Residues: CASSTKGGLAGDYEQYF. The chain carries TRBV27 and TRBJ2-7; 12 bases are shared with TRBD2. This CDR3 has 17 amino acids. Germline values: CDR1 MNHEY, CDR2 SMNVEV (reference sequence). Trimming took 5 bases from V and 3 from J; bases not matched to a gene: 11.

The rearrangement links TRBV19 to TRBJ2-2, with D possibly matching TRBD1 (5 bases). The ends were cut back, 4 bases at V and 0 bases at J, with 21 bases in the middle. The length of the CDR3 is 19 residues. Germline V gene lookup returns CDR1 LNHDA and CDR2 SQIVND (reference sequence). CDR3 residues: CASSRLVDIVYPNTGELFF. Here the CDR3 DNA reads TGTGCCAGTAGTAGGCTTGTGGACATCGTTTATCCGAACACCGGGGAGCTGTTTTTT.

This clonotype was seen a few times. This chain joins TRBV6-1 and TRBJ2-7; D is unresolved. This CDR3 has 16 residues. Germline CDR1 MNHNS, CDR2 SASEGT. Deletions cut 8 bases from V and 2 bases from J, with 22 bases between. As DNA, the CDR3 is TGTGCCAGCCGGCCAATCTTAGCAACGGTGGCCTACGAGCAGTACTTC. Residues: CASRPILATVAYEQYF.

The chain couples TRBV20-1 to TRBJ2-7, with TRBD1 matching over 11 bases. The CDR3 is 13 amino acids. Germline V gene sequence: CDR1 DFQATT, CDR2 SNEGSKA (reference sequence). J was trimmed by 5 bases and V by 3 bases; bases with no gene match: 3. CDR3 nucleotide sequence: TGCAGTGCTAGGGACAGGGGGCGAGACGAGCAGTACTTC. Translation: CSARDRGRDEQYF.

Turning to this clonotype: A single base separates this from a much larger clone, so it may be a read error. This CDR3 fails to terminate in the conserved phenylalanine or tryptophan, so it likely reflects a read error. The genes are TRBV7-2 and TRBJ2-2; D is unclear. Germline V gene lookup returns CDR1 SGHTA and CDR2 FQGNSA. This CDR3 comprises 17 residues. Trimming removed 2 bases from V and 0 bases from J, with 13 bases in between. CDR3 loop: CASSLRSRLTNTGELFC. CDR3 DNA: TGTGCCAGCAGCTTACGATCGCGGCTCACGAACACCGGGGAGCTGTTTTGT.

J is TRBJ1-3 and V is TRBV19; D uncertain. This CDR3 contains 15 residues. Germline V gives CDR1 LNHDA, CDR2 SQIVND (reference sequence). V gave up 4 bases and J gave up 0 bases, with 10 bases separating them. The CDR3 loop is CASSNSRSSGNTIYF. CDR3 DNA: TGTGCCAGTAGTAATTCCAGAAGCTCTGGAAACACCATATATTTT.

The chain carries TRBV7-9 and TRBJ2-5, with D perhaps TRBD2 (6 bases). This CDR3 is 13 amino acids long. Germline CDR1 is SEHNR and CDR2 is FQNEAQ (reference sequence). Trimming shortened V by 7 bases and J by 2 bases, and 11 bases separated the two germline ends. The CDR3 sequence is CASIEAGQETQYF. The CDR3 coding sequence is TGTGCCAGCATAGAAGCGGGTCAAGAGACCCAGTACTTC.

This clonotype was picked up a small number of times. The J gene is TRBJ1-6, the V gene TRBV6-1; 11 bases align to TRBD1. This CDR3 contains 14 residues. Germline V gene sequence: CDR1 MNHNS, CDR2 SASEGT. V shed 8 bases, J shed 7 bases, and the junction held 4 bases outside the gene matches. CDR3 bases: TGTGCCAGCGGGACAGGGGGGAGGAATTCACCCCTCCACTTT. It yields the protein CASGTGGRNSPLHF.